This TCR beta chain was captured by sequencing in a study of blood T cell repertoires in COVID-19. V was pared by 9 bases and J by 8 bases, with 16 bases between. Germline CDR1 is MNHEY and CDR2 is SMNVEV (reference sequence). This CDR3 region has 13 residues. Source study methods: Amplifying reference gene primers gave estimates of nucleated cell counts. Here immunoSEQ multiplex PCR was the method, and the copy in TCRdb shows in-frame clones only, minus some. For V, J and clone size, that table is used; D and trimming come from the DNA. The sample includes about 58,000 clones, around 91% of them seen just once.

This TCR derives from an older woman with active COVID-19. The V gene is TRBV27, the J gene TRBJ1-4, with D possibly TRBD1 on 6 matching bases. The specimen was peripheral blood. As DNA, the CDR3 is TGTGCCAGTCGGCGGCAGGGGTCGGAAAAACTGTTTTTT. It translates to CASRRQGSEKLFF.